This TCR beta chain was observed in a study of blood T cell repertoires in COVID-19. Study information: Sources were T cells, B-cell-depleted T cells, or PBMCs; the material itself was cDNA or gDNA.

Authors' processing steps: Using reference gene primer amplification, nucleated cell counts were estimated. Produced via immunoSEQ multiplex PCR; TCRdb's table is partial and in-frame only. The V and J calls and clone size are taken from that table; D and trimming were inferred from the DNA. The data show some 150,000 clones, with approximately 85% seen just once and 1% to 1.5% held by the top ten. Germline V CDR1 and CDR2: ENHRY, SYGVKD. The CDR3 contains 15 residues. Trimming took 6 bases from V and 4 from J; bases not matched to a gene: 11. The TCR comes from a man in his 60s who had recovered from COVID-19. The chain recombines TRBV10-3 with TRBJ2-5, with 7 bases aligning to TRBD1. What was sequenced was peripheral blood. CDR3 residues: CAISRTGEIPETQYF. CDR3 sequence (DNA): TGTGCCATCAGCAGAACAGGGGAAATCCCAGAGACCCAGTACTTC.